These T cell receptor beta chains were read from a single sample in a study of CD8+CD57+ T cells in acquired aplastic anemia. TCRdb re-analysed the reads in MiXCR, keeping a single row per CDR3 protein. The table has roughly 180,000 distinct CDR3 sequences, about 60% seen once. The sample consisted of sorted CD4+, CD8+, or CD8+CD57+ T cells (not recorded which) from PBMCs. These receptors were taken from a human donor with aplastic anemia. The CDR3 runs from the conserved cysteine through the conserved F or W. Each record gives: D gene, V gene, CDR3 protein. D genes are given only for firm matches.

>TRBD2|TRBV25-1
CATRTSGTYEQYF
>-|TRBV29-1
CSVKMGETQYF
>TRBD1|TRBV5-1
CASSNLGQGTEAFF
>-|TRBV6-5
CASSLEGGKTEAFF
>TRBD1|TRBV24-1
CATSDLTTGEQYF
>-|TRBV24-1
CATSDWKRGTEAFF
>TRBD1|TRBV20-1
CSAQDRGLNQPQHF
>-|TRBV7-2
CASSLVGPGETQYF
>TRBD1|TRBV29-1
CSVGGQGISYTEAFF
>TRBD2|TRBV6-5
CASSGAGGEDTQYF
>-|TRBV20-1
CSANPRYRVGGYTF
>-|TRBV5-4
CASSLEGEQYF
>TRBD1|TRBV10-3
CAISESPTGLAYEQYF
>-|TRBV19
CASSPTGVSPLHF
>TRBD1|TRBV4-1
CASSPWTGGRTDTQYF
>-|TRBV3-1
CASSSEPGNTIYF
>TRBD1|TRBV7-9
CASSTGTVYGYTF
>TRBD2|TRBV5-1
CASSTGNSGSTYEQYF
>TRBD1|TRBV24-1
CATSDPDRYNEQFF
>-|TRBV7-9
CASSLAGPPYERYF
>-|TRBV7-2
CASSLVPADEQYF
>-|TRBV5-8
CASSLSGLGEQFF